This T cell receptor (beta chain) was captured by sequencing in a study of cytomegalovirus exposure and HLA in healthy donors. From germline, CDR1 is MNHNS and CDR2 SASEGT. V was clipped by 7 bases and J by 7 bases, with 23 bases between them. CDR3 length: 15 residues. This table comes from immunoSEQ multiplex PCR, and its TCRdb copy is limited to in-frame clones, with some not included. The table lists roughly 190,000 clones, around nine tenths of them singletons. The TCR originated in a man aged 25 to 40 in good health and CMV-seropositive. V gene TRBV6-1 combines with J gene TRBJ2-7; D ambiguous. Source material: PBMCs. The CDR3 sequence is CASKRTSTRLEEQYF. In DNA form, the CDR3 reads TGTGCCAGCAAACGGACCTCGACTCGGCTGGAAGAGCAGTACTTC.